This T cell receptor (beta chain) comes out of a study of blood T cell repertoires in COVID-19 (dated by TCRdb to the early 2020s). Regarding the research as a whole: Collaborator samples came from the United States, Italy and Spain and covered acute and convalescent phases of COVID-19. The prospective study material was composed of cDNA or gDNA derived from T cells, B-cell-depleted T cells, or PBMCs. Deeply sampled blood TCRbeta repertoires from subjects exposed to, actively infected with, or recovered from COVID-19 were included in the dataset. The repertoires were released in a freely available public database meant as a resource for research on the immune response to SARS-CoV-2. The samples were drawn from two sources: the first 160 participants of the ongoing ImmuneRACE study, and over 1,000 subjects contributed by 6 global collaborators. A de-identified subject ID, COVID-19 status, age in years and sex were almost always included in the sample metadata. HLA class I and class II types, where available, came from metadata supplied by the sample provider rather than from assay-based typing.

The immunoSEQ Assay, a bias-controlled multiplex PCR, was used to amplify TCRbeta CDR3 regions from genomic DNA. As for the original processing: The number of nucleated cells in each sample was estimated by amplification of reference gene primers within the assay. Sequence reads were collapsed and filtered to measure the absolute abundance of every unique TCRbeta CDR3 rearrangement. For each sample, productive Simpson clonality was calculated as the square root of Simpson's diversity index over productive rearrangements. As stored in TCRdb, this immuneACCESS dataset retains in-frame rearrangements with V and J assigned. A fraction of the clones does not appear; measured against another copy, unresolved V genes explain less than half of the discrepancy, and the remainder lacks a known reason. That table gives V, J and clone size, and the DNA gave D and trimming. The sample table shows approximately 110,000 clones, and 65% to 80% are seen once. Together, the top ten hold 0.86% of the sample.

The collaborating institutions used their own protocols to collect whole blood in K2EDTA tubes. Collaborator samples were shipped for TCRbeta analysis as frozen whole blood, isolated PBMCs, or DNA extracted from either sample type. What the work shows at the level of the full study, not this receptor alone: Clinical and demographic metadata were provided uncurated, with the amount varying by source and participant.

From the cysteine up to the phenylalanine, the CDR3 has a length of 16 residues. The only DNA kept is the CDR3, 48 bases in frame from the first base. The germline V gene (reference sequence) provides CDR1 LNHDA and CDR2 SQIVND. This clone has only a few counts. There is no known antigen for this receptor. An end of the junction does not agree with germline; a read error may underlie this. The receptor's source is a human donor with acute or convalescent COVID-19. The donor label of this sample is uncertain. The chain couples TRBV19 to TRBJ2-5; the best D guess is TRBD1, with 5 bases matching. The sequencing sample was made of peripheral blood. CDR3 loop: CASRIGARALQETQYF. The bases are TGTGCCAGTAGGATAGGAGCCAGGGCCCTCCAAGAGACCCAGTACTTC.